Listed below are T cell receptor beta chains from one sample, sequenced in a study of blood T cell repertoires in COVID-19. The assay was immunoSEQ multiplex PCR, and TCRdb's table has in-frame clones only and misses some. The sample contains approximately 35,000 clones, approximately 85% of which appear only once. The specimen was peripheral blood. The origin of the receptors is a man aged 60 to 69 with active COVID-19. Each CDR3 is given with its conserved first and last residue. The D gene is left open where the match is weak. Where a row states a size, it is once, few, many or the class of an expanded clone; other rows omit it.

.	TRBJ2-3	TRBV27	TRBD2	CASSWTSEADTQYF	TGTGCCAGCAGTTGGACTAGTGAGGCAGATACGCAGTATTTT
.	TRBJ2-1	TRBV20-1	.	CSASSWGRTPQGEQFF	TGCAGTGCTAGTTCGTGGGGGAGGACGCCCCAAGGAGAGCAGTTCTTC
.	TRBJ2-1	TRBV6-6	TRBD2	CASNDRASGSNEQFF	TGTGCCAGCAACGACAGGGCTAGCGGGAGCAATGAGCAGTTCTTC
.	TRBJ2-7	TRBV5-8	.	CANSPTYGASYEQYF	TGTGCCAACTCCCCGACTTATGGGGCTTCCTACGAGCAGTACTTC
.	TRBJ2-7	TRBV6-2/TRBV6-3	.	CASSYSIASSSYEQYF	TGTGCCAGCAGTTACTCGATAGCGTCTAGCTCCTACGAGCAGTACTTC
.	TRBJ2-2	TRBV5-8	TRBD1	CASSTGQGHTGELFF	TGTGCCAGCAGTACCGGACAGGGCCACACCGGGGAGCTGTTTTTT
.	TRBJ2-6	TRBV30	.	CAWSGGAPGANVLTF	TGTGCCTGGTCCGGGGGAGCGCCGGGGGCCAACGTCCTGACTTTC
few	TRBJ2-1	TRBV27	TRBD2	CASSLRLANEQFF	TGTGCCAGCAGCCTACGACTAGCTAATGAGCAGTTCTTC
few	TRBJ2-7	TRBV5-1	TRBD2	CASSLTSGSYYEQYF	TGCGCCAGCAGCCTGACTAGCGGGAGTTATTACGAGCAGTACTTC
.	TRBJ2-3	TRBV2	TRBD2	CASRSTSGTPDTQYF	TGTGCCAGCAGGTCCACTAGCGGGACCCCAGATACGCAGTATTTT
.	TRBJ2-1	TRBV27	.	CASSFSLRSSYNEQFF	TGTGCCAGCAGTTTTAGTTTACGGAGCTCCTACAATGAGCAGTTCTTC
few	TRBJ2-4	TRBV6-5	TRBD2	CASSALAGEGNIQYF	TGTGCCAGCAGCGCACTAGCGGGAGAAGGGAACATTCAGTACTTC
.	TRBJ1-2	TRBV7-9	TRBD1	CASSVGQGARYGYTF	TGTGCCAGCAGCGTGGGACAGGGGGCGAGATATGGCTACACCTTC
.	TRBJ2-1	TRBV28	TRBD2	CASGGGGGPNNEQFF	TGTGCCAGCGGCGGTGGGGGAGGGCCCAACAATGAGCAGTTCTTC
few	TRBJ1-6	TRBV28	TRBD1	CASSPPGQTRNSPLHF	TGTGCCAGCAGTCCTCCGGGACAGACGCGGAATTCACCCCTCCACTTT
few	TRBJ1-5	TRBV6-1	TRBD1	CASSDAGTDQPQHF	TGTGCCAGCAGTGACGCCGGGACAGATCAGCCCCAGCATTTT
.	TRBJ1-1	TRBV19	.	CASSIQGSTEAFF	TGTGCCAGTAGTATCCAAGGGAGCACTGAAGCTTTCTTT
.	TRBJ2-3	TRBV6-1	TRBD1	CASSEQGAKDTQYF	TGTGCCAGCAGTGAACAGGGGGCGAAAGATACGCAGTATTTT
.	TRBJ2-3	TRBV3-1/TRBV3-2	TRBD2	CASSQGDTSGPTDTQYF	TGTGCCAGCAGCCAAGGGGACACTAGCGGCCCCACAGATACGCAGTATTTT
.	TRBJ2-1	TRBV28	.	CASSFGGNYNEQFF	TGTGCCAGCAGTTTCGGCGGGAACTACAATGAGCAGTTCTTC
once	TRBJ2-5	TRBV28	.	CASATGRETQYF	TGTGCCAGTGCGACGGGGAGGGAGACCCAGTACTTC
.	TRBJ2-5	TRBV11-1	TRBD2	CASSRGLAYQETQYF	TGTGCCAGCAGCAGGGGACTAGCCTATCAAGAGACCCAGTACTTC
.	TRBJ2-1	TRBV2	TRBD2	CASGRESSYNEQFF	TGTGCCAGCGGGCGGGAGAGCTCCTACAATGAGCAGTTCTTC
.	TRBJ2-7	TRBV9	TRBD2	CASSPVAGVNYEQYF	TGTGCCAGCAGCCCCGTAGCGGGAGTTAACTACGAGCAGTACTTC